These 32 T cell receptor beta chains came from one sample sequenced in a study of blood T cells in healthy people across ages. Alongside a J-beta primer mix, a sample-barcoded 5' primer served in a second PCR lasting roughly 6 to 12 cycles. One entry per CDR3 protein results from TCRdb running MiXCR on the 5' RACE reads. The sample contains approximately 900,000 distinct CDR3 sequences, just under 30% of which appear only once. The same data also contributed to another study, on T cells of mothers and their children.

The sample was blood. Source of these receptors: a woman in her thirties or forties in good health.

The chain uses TRBV19 and TRBJ1-1, with D hard to call. The CDR3 contains 15 residues. CDR1 and CDR2 (germline): LNHDA, SQIVND (reference sequence). Trimming left V 0 bases short and J 1 base short, with 9 bases between. The CDR3 reads CASSIDEGGNTEAFF. Here the CDR3 DNA reads TGTGCCAGTAGTATAGATGAGGGCGGGAACACTGAAGCTTTCTTT.

This clonotype was detected many times. The V call is TRBV24-1, the J call TRBJ2-3; D gene ambiguous. The CDR3 extends over 13 amino acids. The germline gives CDR1 KGHDR, CDR2 SFDVKD. Trimming shortened V by 4 bases and J by 3 bases, and 7 bases separated the two germline ends. CDR3 DNA sequence: TGTGCCACCAGTGACCGTTTAACAGATACGCAGTATTTT. Protein product: CATSDRLTDTQYF.

This clonotype came up many times. The chain carries TRBV7-2 and TRBJ2-7, with D perhaps being TRBD1 or TRBD2 (5 bases each). Germline loops: CDR1 SGHTA, CDR2 FQGNSA. CDR3 length equals 15 residues. With 0 bases removed from V and 7 bases from J, the gap between germline ends came to 16 bases. In DNA, the CDR3 is TGTGCCAGCAGCTTAGCGCTGGGGGTAACAGGAGAGCAGTACTTC. Translation: CASSLALGVTGEQYF.

This clonotype was counted ten times or more. This chain connects TRBV27 to TRBJ2-1, with TRBD2 identical over 10 bases. CDR1 is MNHEY, CDR2 SMNVEV, per germline (reference sequence). The CDR3 contains 14 residues. J lost 8 bases, V lost 3 bases, and 4 bases had no gene match. The CDR3 DNA reads as TGTGCCAGCAGTTTTAGCGGGGGGTCATATGAGCAGTTCTTC. Protein: CASSFSGGSYEQFF.

This clonotype was seen ten or more times. The CDR3 coding sequence is TGTGCCAGCAGCAAAACTCAAGTAGCCAAAAACATTCAGTACTTC. It translates to CASSKTQVAKNIQYF. The J gene is TRBJ2-4, the V gene TRBV28; unclear D gene. This CDR3 comprises 15 residues. The V end was cut by 6 bases, the J end by 0 bases, with 12 bases between. Germline-derived CDR1 and CDR2 are MDHEN and SYDVKM. The complete variable domain, with remaining parts taken from reference TRBV28 and TRBJ2-4, reads DVKVTQSSRYLVKRTGEKVFLECVQDMDHENMFWYRQDPGLGLRLIYFSYDVKMKEKGDIPEGYSVSREKKERFSLILESASTNQTSMYLCASSKTQVAKNIQYFGAGTRLSVL.

The chain combines TRBV9 with TRBJ1-5; the D gene is possibly TRBD1 (5 bases). The CDR3 has 15 amino acids. The ends were cut back, 0 bases at V and 6 bases at J, with 13 bases in the middle. Germline-derived CDR1 and CDR2 are SGDLS and YYNGEE. In nucleotides, the CDR3 is TGTGCCAGCAGCGTAGAGGGGCAGGGAGGTCAGCCCCAGCATTTT. Encoded protein: CASSVEGQGGQPQHF.

The rearrangement links TRBV12-3 or TRBV12-4 to TRBJ1-2, with 8 nucleotides matching TRBD1. CDR3 length: 15 amino acids. After removal of 6 bases from V and 1 base from J, the junction contained 7 bases not matched to a gene. The CDR3 loop is CASRIDRGDNYGYTF. The DNA of the CDR3 is TGTGCCAGCAGGATCGACAGGGGTGATAACTATGGCTACACCTTC.

The rearrangement links TRBV5-1 to TRBJ1-1; TRBD1 might be the D (5 bases). V was shortened by 4 bases and J by 11 bases, with 15 bases between the two germline ends. Germline values: CDR1 SGHRS, CDR2 YFSETQ. CDR3 length equals 12 residues. CDR3 in amino acids: CASSVSRGEAFF. Written as DNA, the CDR3 is TGCGCCAGCAGCGTGTCCAGAGGGGAGGCTTTCTTT.

This clonotype was picked up many times. The V gene is TRBV7-2, the J gene TRBJ2-7; D gene uncertain. Deletions cut 1 base from V and 4 bases from J, with 8 bases between. Per germline, CDR1 SGHTA and CDR2 FQGNSA. This CDR3 has 13 amino acids. The CDR3 bases are TGTGCCAGCAGCTTAGACTGGCGATACGAGCAGTACTTC. The encoded protein is CASSLDWRYEQYF. The full variable domain, in which reference TRBV7-2 and TRBJ2-7 provide the parts outside the CDR3, is GAGVSQSPSNKVTEKGKDVELRCDPISGHTALYWYRQSLGQGLEFLIYFQGNSAPDKSGLPSDRFSAERTGGSVSTLTIQRTQQEDSAVYLCASSLDWRYEQYFGPGTRLTVT.

This clonotype was counted a few times. The V and J genes are TRBV7-9 and TRBJ1-1, with D uncertain. This CDR3 comprises 13 residues. Between the trimmed V and J ends, which lost 5 bases and 3 bases, there was a span of 10 bases. Germline loops: CDR1 SEHNR, CDR2 FQNEAQ (reference sequence). The CDR3 spells CASSPVWDTEAFF. In DNA, the CDR3 is TGTGCCAGCAGCCCTGTCTGGGACACTGAAGCTTTCTTT.

This clonotype has at least ten counts. This chain uses TRBV18 with TRBJ2-6; no reliable D call. V shed 3 bases and J shed 4 bases, with 16 bases lying between them. Looked up from germline, CDR1 is KGHSH and CDR2 is LQKENI. The CDR3 sequence is 17 residues long. The CDR3 loop reads CASSPGKGPRGANVLTF. CDR3 coding DNA: TGTGCCAGCTCACCTGGGAAGGGCCCTCGCGGGGCCAACGTCCTGACTTTC.

This clonotype came up a few times. The gene calls are TRBV19 and TRBJ1-1; TRBD1 agrees at 10 bases. Germline assignment: CDR1 LNHDA and CDR2 SQIVND (reference sequence). V gave up 10 bases and J gave up 12 bases; unmatched junction bases: 17. The CDR3 has 14 residues. CDR3 in DNA: TGTGCCACACAGACAGGGGGCGAGGTTTTGGGGACTTTCTTT. It encodes CATQTGGEVLGTFF.

Comment on this clonotype: Its ends do not fully match the called genes, so a read error is possible. This chain joins TRBV27 and TRBJ2-3; TRBD2 matches 7 bases. Germline CDR1 reads MNHEY; CDR2 reads SMNVEV (reference sequence). The CDR3 loop spans 15 amino acids. The CDR3 reads CAGRRRETSTNTQYF. CDR3 DNA sequence: TGTGCCGGCAGGCGAAGGGAGACTAGCACAAATACGCAGTATTTT.

Comments on this clonotype: Just one base apart from a much larger clone, this may be a read error. In DNA form, the CDR3 reads TGTGCCGACGTTACCGGGACCCTCAATCAGCCCCAGCATTTT. Its translation: CADVTGTLNQPQHF. The chain links TRBV6-5 to TRBJ1-5; TRBD1 might be the D (5 bases). V lost 11 bases and J lost 3, with 17 bases in between. Germline V lookup: CDR1 MNHEY, CDR2 SVGAGI. There are 14 residues in the CDR3.

The chain has TRBV15 and TRBJ2-7, with a weak D call TRBD2 (6 bases). This CDR3 comprises 13 residues. Germline values: CDR1 LNHNV, CDR2 YYDKDF (reference sequence). Trimming cost V 1 base and J 6 bases, with 10 bases left between them. CDR3 region: CATSRGGVSEQYF. CDR3 nucleotide sequence: TGTGCCACCAGCAGAGGCGGGGTGAGCGAGCAGTACTTC.

Note on this clonotype: Since a much larger clone is just one base distant, this may be a read error. The chain combines TRBV6-6 with TRBJ2-1; D might be TRBD2 (5 bases). The ends were cut back, 7 bases at V and 6 bases at J, with 10 bases in the middle. The CDR3 spans 12 residues. The germline gives CDR1 MNHNY, CDR2 SVGAGI (reference sequence). Here the CDR3 reads CASTYSGNEQFF. Here the CDR3 DNA reads TGTGCCAGCACCTACAGCGGCAATGAGCAGTTCTTC.

This clonotype was seen more than once but under ten times. The junction shows a germline mismatch at one end, possibly a read error. This chain connects TRBV29-1 to TRBJ2-5; tentatively, D is TRBD1 (6 bases). Germline V gene sequence: CDR1 SQVTM, CDR2 ANQGSEA. The CDR3 runs 12 residues. The CDR3 reads CSVAGQQGTQYF. In nucleotides, the CDR3 is TGCAGCGTTGCCGGACAGCAAGGGACCCAGTACTTC.

This clonotype has a count of ten or more. This chain uses TRBV7-8 with TRBJ2-1, with TRBD1 identical over 7 bases. CDR1 SGHVS and CDR2 FQNEAQ come from the germline V gene. After removal of 8 bases from V and 5 bases from J, the junction contained 9 bases not matched to a gene. The CDR3 has 14 amino acids. CDR3 sequence (DNA): TGTGCCAGCTTGCTCCTAGGGGGCAACAATGAGCAGTTCTTC. Translation: CASLLLGGNNEQFF.

This clonotype showed up just a few times. The rearrangement joins TRBV7-3 to TRBJ2-1; TRBD2 matches at 13 bases. Germline CDR1 SGHTA, CDR2 FQGTGA. The CDR3 totals 15 residues. V lost 5 bases, J lost 10 bases, and 8 bases stayed unmatched. The DNA for the CDR3 is TGTGCCAGCAGCCCAGGACTAGCGGGGGCCCGGGAGCAGTTCTTC. Encoded protein: CASSPGLAGAREQFF.

Ten or more counts support this clonotype. This rearrangement joins TRBV28 to TRBJ2-1, with D uncertain. With 4 bases removed from V and 9 bases from J, the gap between germline ends came to 19 bases. CDR1 is MDHEN, CDR2 SYDVKM, per germline. The CDR3 runs to 15 residues. The CDR3 sequence: CASSSTFLILREQFF. In DNA, the CDR3 is TGTGCCAGCAGTTCCACCTTTTTGATTCTTCGTGAGCAGTTCTTC.

This clonotype came up a few times. V and J are TRBV5-5 and TRBJ2-1, with TRBD1 matching 10 bases. The J segment lost 5 bases and the V segment lost 2 bases, leaving 4 bases of the junction unmatched. CDR3 length equals 15 residues. CDR1 is SGHKS, CDR2 YYEKEE, per germline (reference sequence). The CDR3 loop reads CASSFGQGVDNEQFF. Here the CDR3 DNA reads TGTGCCAGCAGCTTCGGACAGGGGGTCGACAATGAGCAGTTCTTC.

As regards this clonotype: At one end, the junction sequence differs from germline, possibly due to a read error. The chain has TRBV27 and TRBJ2-7; tentative D call: TRBD1 (6 bases). Germline V gene lookup returns CDR1 MNHEY and CDR2 SMNVEV (reference sequence). The CDR3 sequence is 15 residues long. CDR3 DNA sequence: TGTGCCGGCAGTTCCCCAGGACAGAGCTCCTACGAGCAGTACTTC. This sequence encodes CAGSSPGQSSYEQYF.

About this clonotype itself: The junction and the germline gene differ at one end; a read error may be behind it. This chain connects TRBV7-3 to TRBJ2-1, with 7 nucleotides matching TRBD1. This CDR3 spans 14 amino acids. Germline V gene lookup returns CDR1 SGHTA and CDR2 FQGTGA. The CDR3 loop reads CASGLRTGNNEQFF. In DNA, the CDR3 is TGTGCCAGCGGCTTACGGACAGGAAACAATGAGCAGTTCTTC.

This clonotype was seen a few times. The chain is built from TRBV7-2 and TRBJ1-4; D remains unclear. The CDR3 runs 14 residues. The V gene lost 3 bases and the J gene lost 0 bases, with 5 bases spanning the gap. Germline CDR1 and CDR2: SGHTA and FQGNSA. The CDR3 reads CASSFPPTNEKLFF. The CDR3 nucleotides read TGTGCCAGCAGCTTCCCCCCAACTAATGAAAAACTGTTTTTT.

The chain uses TRBV4-1 and TRBJ2-7, with TRBD1 matching 9 bases. CDR1 and CDR2 from the germline V gene are MGHRA and YSYEKL. V gave up 5 bases and J gave up 10 bases; unmatched junction bases: 12. This CDR3 has 14 residues. The CDR3 DNA follows: TGCGCCAGCAGCTCGAAGGGTAGACAGGGGGTCCAGTACTTC. Protein: CASSSKGRQGVQYF.

This clonotype occurred a few times. The chain combines TRBV7-9 with TRBJ2-7; 7 bases are shared with TRBD2. Germline V gives CDR1 SEHNR, CDR2 FQNEAQ (reference sequence). The CDR3 consists of 15 residues. V lost 1 base and J lost 3; bases outside the gene matches: 6. The CDR3 DNA sequence: TGTGCCAGCAGCTTAGTTCGGGGAGGGGTCTACGAGCAGTACTTC. Its protein product is CASSLVRGGVYEQYF.

This clonotype was recorded a few times. This rearrangement joins TRBV27 to TRBJ1-2; D gene uncertain. From germline, CDR1 is MNHEY and CDR2 SMNVEV (reference sequence). Trimming took 2 bases from V and 2 from J, leaving 15 bases between them. CDR3 length equals 16 residues. The CDR3 DNA sequence: TGTGCCAGCAGTTTAGGTTTTCGAGGAATGAACTATGGCTACACCTTC. It specifies CASSLGFRGMNYGYTF.

This rearrangement joins TRBV7-8 to TRBJ1-4; 9 nucleotides agree with TRBD1. The V segment lost 1 base and the J segment 7 bases; nucleotides outside the gene matches: 4. The CDR3 extends over 15 amino acids. Germline CDR1 and CDR2: SGHVS and FQNEAQ. The CDR3 reads CASSLEGTGSEKLFF. The CDR3 nucleotides are TGTGCCAGCAGCTTAGAGGGGACAGGGAGTGAAAAACTGTTTTTT.

In this sample, this clonotype turned up a few times. One base away lies a much larger clone, so this may be a sequencing read error. The chain recombines TRBV20-1 with TRBJ2-7; a possible D gene is TRBD1 (6 bases). This CDR3 contains 15 residues. Germline CDR1 is DFQATT and CDR2 is SNEGSKA (reference sequence). V shed 5 bases and J shed 4 bases, with 21 bases lying between them. CDR3 DNA: TGCAGTGCTCCCGCCAGGGGAAAGGGGTGGTACGAGCAGTACTTC. Translation gives CSAPARGKGWYEQYF.

The table lists this clonotype with a few counts. CDR3 amino acids: CAWRRDSYNEQFF. CDR3 nucleotides: TGTGCCTGGAGGAGGGACTCCTACAATGAGCAGTTCTTC. The rearrangement uses TRBV30 and TRBJ2-1; D is possibly TRBD2 (5 bases). CDR3 length: 13 amino acids. Per the germline V gene, CDR1 is GTSNPN and CDR2 is SVGIG (reference sequence). V was trimmed by 3 bases and J by 0 bases, leaving 6 bases between them.

Comment on this clonotype: With a much larger clone just one base away, this may be a read error. CDR3 nucleotides: TGTGCCAGCACCCAGGAGTTGGGCTACGAGCAGTGCTTC. It encodes CASTQELGYEQCF. The chain uses TRBV12-3 or TRBV12-4 and TRBJ2-7; no firm D call. The CDR3 has 13 residues.

CDR3 nucleotide sequence: TGTGCCAGCGTCGGGACTACGAGCAATCAGCCCCAGCATTTT. Protein sequence: CASVGTTSNQPQHF. The chain has TRBV6-2 or TRBV6-3 and TRBJ1-5; the D gene is possibly TRBD1 (5 bases). Between the trimmed V and J ends, which lost 8 bases and 1 base, there was a span of 12 bases. Germline V CDR1 and CDR2: MNHEY, SVGEGT. The CDR3 consists of 14 residues.